Below, 23 T cell receptor beta chains from the same sample are listed, as sequenced in a study of OX40 agonist ivuxolimab in advanced cancers. Clones were sequenced by immunoSEQ multiplex PCR, and TCRdb holds only the in-frame ones, with some missing. The sample contains about 82,000 clones, 85% to 90% of which appear only once. Sequencing used CD4+ or CD8+ T cells sorted from blood, obtained in a trial of the OX40 agonist ivuxolimab. These receptors came from an adult with an advanced solid tumor such as melanoma, head and neck, liver or kidney cancer.

V usage is TRBV11-3 and J usage is TRBJ2-3, with TRBD2 matching 9 bases. From germline, CDR1 is SGHNT and CDR2 YENEEA. The CDR3 consists of 19 residues. The ends lost 0 bases at V and 4 bases at J; junction bases unmatched: 14. The chain's CDR3 is CASSLDLGGSGSFSDTQYF. CDR3 in DNA: TGTGCCAGCAGCTTAGATCTGGGAGGTAGCGGGAGTTTCTCAGATACGCAGTATTTT.

The V gene is TRBV6-5, the J gene TRBJ2-5; 8 positions agree with TRBD2. With 2 bases clipped from V and 6 bases from J, the junction kept 11 bases outside the gene matches. Germline CDR1 is MNHEY and CDR2 is SVGAGI. CDR3 length equals 16 residues. This CDR3 is CASSYAGAGVGKTQYF. The CDR3 coding sequence is TGTGCCAGCAGTTACGCGGGAGCGGGAGTTGGAAAGACCCAGTACTTC.

V usage is TRBV7-2 and J usage is TRBJ2-6; D gene uncertain. CDR1 SGHTA and CDR2 FQGNSA come from the germline V gene. With 5 bases removed from V and 0 bases from J, the gap between germline ends came to 14 bases. This CDR3 has 17 residues. The CDR3, as DNA: TGTGCCAGCAGCCCTCGGACGTTTGACTCTGGGGCCAACGTCCTGACTTTC. The encoded protein is CASSPRTFDSGANVLTF. Full variable domain (rest looked up from reference TRBV7-2 and TRBJ2-6): GAGVSQSPSNKVTEKGKDVELRCDPISGHTALYWYRQSLGQGLEFLIYFQGNSAPDKSGLPSDRFSAERTGGSVSTLTIQRTQQEDSAVYLCASSPRTFDSGANVLTFGAGSRLTVL.

V and J are TRBV5-1 and TRBJ2-7; D possibly matches TRBD1 or TRBD2 (5 bases each). This CDR3 region has 13 residues. Germline CDR1 and CDR2: SGHRS and YFSETQ. Trimming cost V 3 bases and J 7 bases, with 14 bases left between them. This chain's CDR3 is CASSWDGGREQYF. The CDR3 nucleotides are TGCGCCAGCAGCTGGGACGGCGGAAGAGAGCAGTACTTC.

This sequence joins TRBV5-4 and TRBJ2-7, with 8 bases aligning to TRBD1. Looked up from germline, CDR1 is SGHNT and CDR2 is YYREEE (reference sequence). V was pared by 3 bases and J by 4 bases, with 6 bases of the junction left unmatched. This CDR3 contains 14 residues. The CDR3 is CASSWTGSGYEQYF. DNA for the CDR3: TGTGCCAGCAGCTGGACAGGGAGTGGGTACGAGCAGTACTTC.

The chain recombines TRBV6-5 with TRBJ2-1; tentative D call: TRBD1 (6 bases). V shed 6 bases and J shed 9 bases, with 15 bases lying between them. There are 13 residues in the CDR3. From germline, CDR1 is MNHEY and CDR2 SVGAGI. The CDR3 DNA reads as TGTGCCAGCAGAACAGGGTTGTGGAGTGAGCAGTTCTTC. As protein: CASRTGLWSEQFF.

V gene TRBV6-6 combines with J gene TRBJ1-5; D ambiguous. The CDR3 is made up of 14 amino acids. In germline, CDR1 is MNHNY, CDR2 SVGAGI (reference sequence). V was cut by 3 bases and J by 4 bases, with 10 bases left in between. The CDR3 DNA reads TGTGCCAGCAGTTATACCGGTAGGAATCAGCCCCAGCATTTT. Translating gives CASSYTGRNQPQHF.

V gene TRBV19 combines with J gene TRBJ2-1; D is unclear. The CDR3 is 14 amino acids. Trimming took off 3 bases at V and 0 bases at J, with 6 bases between the two ends. Germline V gene data show CDR1 as LNHDA and CDR2 as SQIVND (reference sequence). CDR3 residues: CASSILSSYNEQFF. The CDR3 DNA reads TGTGCCAGTAGTATCCTGAGCTCCTACAATGAGCAGTTCTTC.

The genes are TRBV9 and TRBJ2-1, with TRBD2 matching 8 bases. This CDR3 is built from 15 residues. CDR1 is SGDLS, CDR2 YYNGEE, per germline. Trimming cost V 2 bases and J 7 bases; bases outside gene matches: 8. The CDR3 DNA is TGTGCCAGCAGCGTTAGCGGGGACTACTGGAATGAGCAGTTCTTC. It translates to CASSVSGDYWNEQFF.

The chain recombines TRBV29-1 with TRBJ2-5; the D gene is possibly TRBD1 (6 bases). The V end was cut by 6 bases, the J end by 5 bases, with 16 bases between. CDR3 length: 13 residues. Germline V gene lookup returns CDR1 SQVTM and CDR2 ANQGSEA. This CDR3 is CSVGRQDSETQYF. CDR3 in DNA: TGCAGCGTCGGGCGACAGGACTCGGAGACCCAGTACTTC. Looking up the rest from reference TRBV29-1 and TRBJ2-5 gives the full variable domain: SAVISQKPSRDICQRGTSLTIQCQVDSQVTMMFWYRQQPGQSLTLIATANQGSEATYESGFVIDKFPISRPNLTFSTLTVSNMSPEDSSIYLCSVGRQDSETQYFGPGTRLLVL.

Here the CDR3 reads CASSLVWSRDSFYQPQHF. CDR3 bases: TGTGCCAGCAGCTTAGTTTGGAGTAGGGACAGTTTTTATCAGCCCCAGCATTTT. This chain connects TRBV11-2 to TRBJ1-5, with TRBD1 matching 7 bases. The CDR3 contains 18 residues. CDR1 is SGHAT and CDR2 is FQNNGV in the germline V gene. Unmatched junction bases numbered 14, after V lost 1 base and J lost 5 bases. The variable domain in full, with the rest retrieved from reference TRBV11-2 and TRBJ1-5, is EAGVAQSPRYKIIEKRQSVAFWCNPISGHATLYWYQQILGQGPKLLIQFQNNGVVDDSQLPKDRFSAERLKGVDSTLKIQPAKLEDSAVYLCASSLVWSRDSFYQPQHFGDGTRLSIL.

This clone was found once. CDR3 coding DNA: TGTGCCAGCAGTACGGGACAGGGGCATCAGCCCCAGCATTTT. Protein sequence: CASSTGQGHQPQHF. This rearrangement joins TRBV27 to TRBJ1-5; 10 bases align to TRBD1. This CDR3 region has 14 residues. Per the germline V gene, CDR1 is MNHEY and CDR2 is SMNVEV (reference sequence). V lost 5 bases, J lost 5 bases, and 3 bases stayed unmatched.

This sequence joins TRBV19 and TRBJ1-2; unclear D gene. The CDR3 loop spans 13 amino acids. Germline-derived CDR1 and CDR2 are LNHDA and SQIVND (reference sequence). Between the trimmed V and J ends, which lost 3 bases and 2 bases, there was a span of 7 bases. The CDR3 nucleotides read TGTGCCAGTAGTATCGGCAGAAACTATGGCTACACCTTC. It codes for CASSIGRNYGYTF.

The CDR3 DNA is TGTGCCAGCAGACGACAGGGATCGGGCAATGAGCAGTTCTTC. Translation gives CASRRQGSGNEQFF. The chain is built from TRBV6-5 and TRBJ2-1, with 7 bases fitting TRBD1. Trimming cost V 6 bases and J 6 bases; bases outside gene matches: 8. Germline CDR1 MNHEY, CDR2 SVGAGI. The CDR3 extends over 14 amino acids.

The chain combines TRBV12-5 with TRBJ2-2; D is possibly TRBD2 (7 bases). This CDR3 is built from 17 residues. The germline V gene encodes CDR1 LGHNT and CDR2 FRNRAP. Deletions cut 6 bases from V and 4 bases from J, with 21 bases between. The DNA of the CDR3 is TGTGCTAGTGGCCTGGGGGGGGCGGGAGTGAGCACCGGGGAGCTGTTTTTT. This gives the protein CASGLGGAGVSTGELFF.

V usage is TRBV6-5 and J usage is TRBJ2-7; 7 bases map to TRBD1. In germline, CDR1 is MNHEY, CDR2 SVGAGI. V dropped 3 bases and J dropped 5; count of bases not matched to a gene: 4. This CDR3 has 13 amino acids. The DNA of the CDR3 is TGTGCCAGCAGTTATCGGACAGGCGACGAGCAGTACTTC. Translating it yields CASSYRTGDEQYF.

The J gene is TRBJ2-3, the V gene TRBV10-1; D gene ambiguous. The V gene's germline CDR1 is WNHNN and CDR2 SYGVQD (reference sequence). V shed 2 bases and J shed 6 bases, with 12 bases lying between them. The CDR3 sequence is 14 residues long. The CDR3 sequence is CASSEMGSPDTQYF. In DNA, the CDR3 is TGCGCCAGCAGTGAGATGGGTTCCCCCGATACGCAGTATTTT.

This clone showed up just a few times. V gene TRBV10-3 combines with J gene TRBJ2-7; possibly TRBD2 for D (6 bases). Germline V gene data show CDR1 as ENHRY and CDR2 as SYGVKD. The CDR3 length is 14 residues. Trimming stripped 10 bases from V and 2 bases from J, with 18 bases between. Written as DNA, the CDR3 is TGTGCCAGCACCCTTGGGACTGGGGCCTACGAGCAGTACTTC. Its protein is CASTLGTGAYEQYF.

The chain is built from TRBV27 and TRBJ2-1; TRBD2 agrees at 9 bases. The CDR3 runs to 16 residues. The germline V gene has CDR1 MNHEY and CDR2 SMNVEV (reference sequence). V lost 5 bases to trimming and J lost 4 bases; unmatched junction nucleotides: 9. The CDR3 spells CASSPITSGLYNEQFF. CDR3 coding DNA: TGTGCCAGCAGTCCGATCACTAGCGGGCTATACAATGAGCAGTTCTTC.

The J gene is TRBJ1-4, the V gene TRBV5-1; D gene ambiguous. This CDR3 is 15 amino acids long. Germline V gene data show CDR1 as SGHRS and CDR2 as YFSETQ. Trimming took off 4 bases at V and 8 bases at J, with 18 bases between the two ends. CDR3 in DNA: TGCGCCAGCAGCATCGGACTGGTGACGGACGAAAAACTGTTTTTT. Its translation is CASSIGLVTDEKLFF.

Here the CDR3 reads CASSLARTSGFETQYF. The CDR3 region has the DNA TGCGCCAGCAGCTTGGCCAGGACTAGCGGGTTCGAGACCCAGTACTTC. The V gene is TRBV5-1, the J gene TRBJ2-5; TRBD2 matches 11 bases. The J segment lost 5 bases and the V segment lost 0 bases, leaving 6 bases of the junction unmatched. This CDR3 is built from 16 residues. Germline CDR1 and CDR2: SGHRS and YFSETQ.

In its sample, this clone was seen once. A junction end diverges from the germline sequence, so it may reflect a read error. Written as DNA, the CDR3 is TGCGCCAGCAAACCGGGGACTAGGTCCTACGAGCAGTGCTTC. Amino acids: CASKPGTRSYEQCF. The gene calls are TRBV10-2 and TRBJ2-7; 8 bases map to TRBD2. The V gene's germline CDR1 is WSHSY and CDR2 SAAADI. This CDR3 has 14 amino acids.

The chain couples TRBV11-3 to TRBJ2-7; a weak D match, TRBD2 (5 bases). Germline CDR1 reads SGHNT; CDR2 reads YENEEA. The CDR3 contains 16 residues. With 1 base removed from V and 0 bases from J, the gap between germline ends came to 13 bases. The CDR3 spells CASSLGVGSGSYEQYF. The CDR3, as DNA: TGTGCCAGCAGCTTAGGAGTAGGCAGCGGCTCCTACGAGCAGTACTTC.